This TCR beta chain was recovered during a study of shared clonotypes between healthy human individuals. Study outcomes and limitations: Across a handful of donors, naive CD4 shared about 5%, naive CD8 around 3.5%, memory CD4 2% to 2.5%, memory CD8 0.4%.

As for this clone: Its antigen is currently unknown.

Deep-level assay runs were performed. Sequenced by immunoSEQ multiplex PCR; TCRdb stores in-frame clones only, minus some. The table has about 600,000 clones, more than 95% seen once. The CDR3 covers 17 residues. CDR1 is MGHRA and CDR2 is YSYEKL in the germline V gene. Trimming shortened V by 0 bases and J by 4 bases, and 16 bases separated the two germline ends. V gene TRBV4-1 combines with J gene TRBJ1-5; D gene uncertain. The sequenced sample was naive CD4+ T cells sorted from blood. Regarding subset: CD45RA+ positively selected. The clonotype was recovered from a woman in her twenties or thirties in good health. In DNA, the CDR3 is TGCGCCAGCAGCCAAGAGTCGGACGGGGAGGCAAATCAGCCCCAGCATTTT. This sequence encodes CASSQESDGEANQPQHF.